Each of the 13 T cell receptor beta chains below was sequenced from the same sample in a study of T-cell reconstitution after alpha-beta-depleted transplantation in children. Preparation of the TCRbeta library used unique molecular identifiers. Via MiXCR, TCRdb re-called the PCR reads, giving one row per CDR3 protein. The sample yields under 150,000 distinct CDR3 sequences, about 9.6% seen once. This sample comprised PBMCs, mostly from graft donor cells, obtained 180 days after TCRalphabeta/CD19-depleted stem cell transplant. The receptors derive from a girl under three years old who had a stem cell transplant for combined immunodeficiency, so the T cells may come from the graft donor.

J is TRBJ2-1 and V is TRBV7-3, with D tentatively TRBD2 (6 bases). The CDR3 has 18 amino acids. The germline gives CDR1 SGHTA, CDR2 FQGTGA. Trimming shortened V by 5 bases and J by 0 bases, and 20 bases separated the two germline ends. The CDR3 region is CASSAARWSGGSYNEQFF. The CDR3 DNA reads TGTGCCAGCAGCGCCGCCCGGTGGTCCGGGGGCTCCTACAATGAGCAGTTCTTC.

The chain has TRBV19 and TRBJ2-3; 9 bases fit TRBD2. This CDR3 has 15 residues. Trimming took 7 bases from V and 3 from J; bases not matched to a gene: 8. Per germline, CDR1 LNHDA and CDR2 SQIVND (reference sequence). CDR3 loop: CASKGGRASTDTQYF. The CDR3, as DNA: TGTGCCAGTAAAGGCGGGAGGGCCTCTACAGATACGCAGTATTTT.

The chain recombines TRBV30 with TRBJ2-1, with 9 bases that match TRBD1. In germline, CDR1 is GTSNPN, CDR2 SVGIG (reference sequence). V was pared by 2 bases and J by 0 bases, with 2 bases of the junction left unmatched. The CDR3 is 15 residues long. The CDR3 region is CAWSRDRDSYNEQFF. The CDR3 nucleotides are TGTGCCTGGAGTAGGGACAGGGACTCCTACAATGAGCAGTTCTTC. Full variable domain (rest looked up from reference TRBV30 and TRBJ2-1): SQTIHQWPATLVQPVGSPLSLECTVEGTSNPNLYWYRQAAGRGLQLLFYSVGIGQISSEVPQNLSASRPQDRQFILSSKKLLLSDSGFYLCAWSRDRDSYNEQFFGPGTRLTVL.

This clonotype occurred a few times. This chain joins TRBV5-1 and TRBJ2-3, with 11 bases aligning to TRBD2. Trimming cost V 4 bases and J 5 bases; bases outside gene matches: 12. This CDR3 comprises 17 residues. CDR1 and CDR2 from the germline V gene are SGHRS and YFSETQ. The CDR3 DNA follows: TGCGCCAGCAGCGTTAGCGGGAGGGCCAGGCTGGAAGATACGCAGTATTTT. This translates into CASSVSGRARLEDTQYF. Complete variable domain (other parts from reference TRBV5-1 and TRBJ2-3): KAGVTQTPRYLIKTRGQQVTLSCSPISGHRSVSWYQQTPGQGLQFLFEYFSETQRNKGNFPGRFSGRQFSNSRSEMNVSTLELGDSALYLCASSVSGRARLEDTQYFGPGTRLTVL.

The chain recombines TRBV7-2 with TRBJ2-7; D is unclear. With 1 base removed from V and 0 bases from J, the gap between germline ends came to 7 bases. In germline, CDR1 is SGHTA, CDR2 FQGNSA. The CDR3 loop spans 14 amino acids. CDR3 nucleotides: TGTGCCAGCAGCTTAGGGCACCTCTCCTACGAGCAGTACTTC. This codes for CASSLGHLSYEQYF. Drawing the rest from reference TRBV7-2 and TRBJ2-7, the complete variable domain is GAGVSQSPSNKVTEKGKDVELRCDPISGHTALYWYRQSLGQGLEFLIYFQGNSAPDKSGLPSDRFSAERTGGSVSTLTIQRTQQEDSAVYLCASSLGHLSYEQYFGPGTRLTVT.

In its sample, this clonotype was seen a few times. This rearrangement joins TRBV20-1 to TRBJ2-3; D unclear. Trimming cost V 0 bases and J 3 bases, with 16 bases left between them. Germline V gene data show CDR1 as DFQATT and CDR2 as SNEGSKA (reference sequence). The CDR3 contains 16 residues. The CDR3 region is CSARDLKPMGTDTQYF. CDR3 DNA sequence: TGCAGTGCTAGAGATCTTAAACCCATGGGTACAGATACGCAGTATTTT.

This clonotype has a count of ten or more. The gene calls are TRBV20-1 and TRBJ2-7; D possibly matches TRBD1 or TRBD2 (5 bases each). Trimming shortened V by 6 bases and J by 4 bases, and 16 bases separated the two germline ends. From germline, CDR1 is DFQATT and CDR2 SNEGSKA (reference sequence). The CDR3 loop spans 13 amino acids. The CDR3 reads CSAKADTLYEQYF. DNA for the CDR3: TGCAGTGCCAAAGCGGACACCTTATACGAGCAGTACTTC.

This clonotype was observed at least ten times. The rearrangement links TRBV10-3 to TRBJ2-1; 11 nucleotides align to TRBD2. Trimming took 8 bases from V and 3 from J; bases not matched to a gene: 6. This CDR3 has 15 residues. Germline V gene lookup returns CDR1 ENHRY and CDR2 SYGVKD. CDR3 sequence: CAIAEGTSGYNEQFF. The DNA for the CDR3 is TGTGCCATCGCTGAAGGGACTAGCGGCTACAATGAGCAGTTCTTC.

This clonotype was detected many times. J is TRBJ2-5 and V is TRBV28, with TRBD1 matching 7 bases. V shed 4 bases and J 2 bases; nucleotides not matched to a gene: 7. This CDR3 has 15 amino acids. From germline, CDR1 is MDHEN and CDR2 SYDVKM. Here the CDR3 reads CASSSTGDVQETQYF. The CDR3 DNA is TGTGCCAGCAGTTCCACAGGGGATGTACAAGAGACCCAGTACTTC.

The gene calls are TRBV7-3 and TRBJ2-5, with a tentative D call TRBD2 (6 bases). Deletions cut 5 bases from V and 5 bases from J, with 12 bases between. The germline CDR1 and CDR2 sequences are SGHTA and FQGTGA. The CDR3 runs to 13 residues. CDR3 nucleotide sequence: TGTGCCAGCAGCGGAACTAGCAGTGAGACCCAGTACTTC. Its translation is CASSGTSSETQYF. The full variable domain, in which reference TRBV7-3 and TRBJ2-5 provide the parts outside the CDR3, is GAGVSQTPSNKVTEKGKYVELRCDPISGHTALYWYRQSLGQGPEFLIYFQGTGAADDSGLPNDRFFAVRPEGSVSTLKIQRTERGDSAVYLCASSGTSSETQYFGPGTRLLVL.

This clonotype was found many times. This sequence joins TRBV27 and TRBJ2-1, with no clear D. This CDR3 has 12 amino acids. The V gene's germline CDR1 is MNHEY and CDR2 SMNVEV (reference sequence). Trimming cost V 4 bases and J 7 bases, with 8 bases left between them. The CDR3 loop reads CASSSWANEQFF. The CDR3, as DNA: TGTGCCAGCAGTTCCTGGGCAAATGAGCAGTTCTTC.

This clonotype appeared many times. Here the CDR3 DNA reads TGCACCTCATCGGCTAGCGGGAGCACAGATACGCAGTATTTT. Protein: CTSSASGSTDTQYF. The chain uses TRBV29-1 and TRBJ2-3; 8 positions match TRBD2. The CDR3 is 14 residues long. Looked up from germline, CDR1 is SQVTM and CDR2 is ANQGSEA.

This chain connects TRBV29-1 to TRBJ2-1; 10 nucleotides align to TRBD1. Trimming removed 7 bases from V and 5 bases from J; junction bases left unmatched: 5. This CDR3 has 13 residues. The germline V gene has CDR1 SQVTM and CDR2 ANQGSEA. CDR3 in DNA: TGCAGCGGATGGGACAGGGGCCACAATGAGCAGTTCTTC. It yields the protein CSGWDRGHNEQFF.